Reported below is one T cell receptor beta chain. The source of the sample is a study of blood T cell repertoires in COVID-19. The wider study: Researchers got acute and convalescent COVID-19 samples from the United States, Italy and Spain.

CDR1 is LNHNV and CDR2 is YYDKDF in the germline V gene (reference sequence). The CDR3 length is 13 residues. Between the trimmed V and J ends, which lost 5 bases and 0 bases, there was a span of 5 bases. As processed by the authors: By means of reference gene primer amplification, nucleated cell counts were estimated. Profiling relied on immunoSEQ multiplex PCR, and the TCRdb table lists in-frame clones only, not all of them. V and J calls plus clone size are reproduced from that table; the DNA served to infer D and trimming. Of about 300,000 clones listed, just under 90% are singletons. Seattle participants joined during active infection and were tracked over time.

The clonotype comes from a woman aged 45-59 years with COVID-19, enrolled during active disease. Sequenced sample: peripheral blood. The V and J genes are TRBV15 and TRBJ2-1; D not resolved. CDR3 in amino acids: CATSVSSYNEQFF. The CDR3 nucleotides read TGTGCCACCAGCGTGAGCTCCTACAATGAGCAGTTCTTC.